A single sample gave rise to the 9 T cell receptor beta chains below, sequenced in a study of shared clonotypes between healthy human individuals. Data came from immunoSEQ multiplex PCR; TCRdb stores just in-frame clones and leaves some out. The sample lists roughly 2 million clones, around 96% occurring once. Naivety among CD8 cells was defined by CD45RO negativity and positive CCR7 selection, thereby excluding terminally differentiated effector memory CD45RA+ cells. What was sequenced was naive CD8+ T cells sorted from blood. These receptors all come from a man aged 18 to 29 in good health.

The V call is TRBV4-1, the J call TRBJ1-5; D ambiguous. Germline V gene lookup returns CDR1 MGHRA and CDR2 YSYEKL. The V end was cut by 2 bases, the J end by 0 bases, with 8 bases between. This CDR3 comprises 15 residues. Written as DNA, the CDR3 is TGCGCCAGCAGCCAACAGGAATATAGCAATCAGCCCCAGCATTTT. Translated: CASSQQEYSNQPQHF.

The chain links TRBV5-5 to TRBJ1-4; TRBD1 aligns across 7 bases. With 0 bases clipped from V and 12 bases from J, the junction kept 11 bases outside the gene matches. Germline CDR1 reads SGHKS; CDR2 reads YYEKEE (reference sequence). The CDR3 is 15 amino acids. CDR3 nucleotide sequence: TGTGCCAGCAGCTTGGTGGGAGGGGGCCACCCCCAACTGTTTTTT. Translating it yields CASSLVGGGHPQLFF.

The chain joins TRBV7-3 to TRBJ1-4, with D possibly matching TRBD1 (5 bases). Germline-derived CDR1 and CDR2 are SGHTA and FQGTGA. The V and J ends lost 5 bases and 7 bases respectively, with 17 bases between them. The CDR3 contains 15 residues. The CDR3 sequence is CASSATGTWGEKLFF. CDR3 sequence (DNA): TGTGCCAGCAGCGCAACCGGGACTTGGGGTGAAAAACTGTTTTTT.

This clone was counted once. As DNA, the CDR3 is TGCGCCAGCAGCCAATGGGTCAGTGGGGGTAATTCACCCCTCCACTTT. The encoded protein is CASSQWVSGGNSPLHF. The V call is TRBV4-3, the J call TRBJ1-6, with D maybe TRBD1 (5 bases). The CDR3 is 16 amino acids. V was cut by 2 bases and J by 6 bases, with 14 bases left in between. Per germline, CDR1 LGHNA and CDR2 YSLEER.

The CDR3 coding sequence is TGCGCCAGCGGCGGACTAGCGGGAGATTGGGAGACCCAGTACTTC. Translation gives CASGGLAGDWETQYF. This sequence joins TRBV4-1 and TRBJ2-5; 13 nucleotides match TRBD2. This CDR3 is 15 amino acids long. The J segment lost 5 bases and the V segment lost 8 bases, leaving 8 bases of the junction unmatched. Per the germline V gene, CDR1 is MGHRA and CDR2 is YSYEKL.

This chain uses TRBV6-5 with TRBJ2-7, with D hard to call. The CDR3 totals 15 residues. Deletions cut 6 bases from V and 0 bases from J, with 15 bases between. Germline CDR1 and CDR2: MNHEY and SVGAGI. The chain's CDR3 is CASRTLYSNSYEQYF. The CDR3 coding sequence is TGTGCCAGCAGAACTCTTTATTCTAACTCCTACGAGCAGTACTTC.

The CDR3 nucleotides read TGTGCCAGCAGTGAAACCCGGACAGTGCTCAAGAATACCCAGTACTTC. It codes for CASSETRTVLKNTQYF. The V gene is TRBV2, the J gene TRBJ2-5; D is possibly TRBD1 (6 bases). CDR1 and CDR2 (germline): SNHLY, FYNNEI. V lost 2 bases and J lost 8, with 21 bases in between. The CDR3 loop spans 16 amino acids.

The rearrangement links TRBV5-6 to TRBJ2-5; TRBD1 aligns across 7 bases. Trimming at V came to 2 bases and at J to 5 bases, leaving 6 bases not matched to a gene. The CDR3 extends over 14 amino acids. The germline V gene encodes CDR1 SGHDT and CDR2 YYEEEE. CDR3: CASSFQGDVETQYF. CDR3 DNA: TGTGCCAGCAGCTTCCAGGGGGACGTGGAGACCCAGTACTTC.

V gene TRBV2 combines with J gene TRBJ2-1, with TRBD2 identical over 8 bases. The CDR3 spans 14 residues. Germline trimming cut 11 bases from V and 8 bases from J; bases unmatched to any gene: 14. CDR1 is SNHLY and CDR2 is FYNNEI in the germline V gene. The CDR3 nucleotides read TGTGCCCGAGAGGGAGCGGGAGAAAAGTATGAGCAGTTCTTC. As protein: CAREGAGEKYEQFF.